The rows below give T cell receptor beta chains drawn from one sample of a study of blood T cells in healthy people across ages. TCRdb called the 5' RACE reads again in MiXCR, with one record for every CDR3 protein. Of 1,500,000 or so distinct CDR3 sequences listed, 59% are singletons. The sequenced sample consisted of blood. These receptor sequences come from a man younger than 35 in good health. Each CDR3 is given with its conserved first and last residue. The order of the fields is J gene, clone size, V gene, D gene, CDR3 DNA, CDR3 protein. D genes are given only for firm matches. Some rows have no size entry. The others give once, few or many, or a class for an expanded clone.

J gene: TRBJ2-7
clone size: few
V gene: TRBV20-1
D gene: .
CDR3 DNA: TGCAGTGCTAGAGATCACCAGGGGAGCTCCTACGAGCAGTACTTC
CDR3 protein: CSARDHQGSSYEQYF

J gene: TRBJ2-7
clone size: .
V gene: TRBV9
D gene: TRBD2
CDR3 DNA: TGTGCCAGCAGCCCAATAGCGGGAGGGCCTACGAATGAGCAGTACTTC
CDR3 protein: CASSPIAGGPTNEQYF

J gene: TRBJ1-6
clone size: few
V gene: TRBV10-3
D gene: TRBD1
CDR3 DNA: TGTGCCATCAGCCCCTCTGGGGGACAGGGTTATTCACCCCTCCACTTT
CDR3 protein: CAISPSGGQGYSPLHF

J gene: TRBJ2-7
clone size: .
V gene: TRBV2
D gene: TRBD2
CDR3 DNA: TGTGCCAGCAGAGACACACGGGGGGCCTACGAGCAGTACTTC
CDR3 protein: CASRDTRGAYEQYF

J gene: TRBJ1-6
clone size: .
V gene: TRBV5-6
D gene: .
CDR3 DNA: TGTGCCAGCAACCCCCGGGACCGATTAAATTCACCCCTCCACTTT
CDR3 protein: CASNPRDRLNSPLHF

J gene: TRBJ2-5
clone size: .
V gene: TRBV27
D gene: .
CDR3 DNA: TGTGCCAGCAGTTTCTCTGGGGATGGGACCCAGTACTTC
CDR3 protein: CASSFSGDGTQYF

J gene: TRBJ2-3
clone size: .
V gene: TRBV6-5
D gene: TRBD2
CDR3 DNA: TGTGCCAGCAGTTTACTGGGACTAGCGACGGATACGCAGTATTTT
CDR3 protein: CASSLLGLATDTQYF

J gene: TRBJ2-1
clone size: .
V gene: TRBV4-1
D gene: TRBD2
CDR3 DNA: TGCGCCAGCAGCCAAGGCGCTAGCGGGGATGAGCAGTTCTTC
CDR3 protein: CASSQGASGDEQFF

J gene: TRBJ2-7
clone size: .
V gene: TRBV5-1
D gene: .
CDR3 DNA: TGCGCCAGCAGCCCTGGGGCAGGCGGGATATACGAGCAGTACTTC
CDR3 protein: CASSPGAGGIYEQYF

J gene: TRBJ2-7
clone size: few
V gene: TRBV4-3
D gene: .
CDR3 DNA: TGCGCCAGCAGCCCGTACCTTCCTTTCTACGAGCAGTACTTC
CDR3 protein: CASSPYLPFYEQYF

J gene: TRBJ2-7
clone size: .
V gene: TRBV4-3
D gene: TRBD1
CDR3 DNA: TGCGCCAGCAGCCAAACCGGGACAGGGATCCCCCACGAGCAGTACTTC
CDR3 protein: CASSQTGTGIPHEQYF

J gene: TRBJ1-1
clone size: .
V gene: TRBV6-5
D gene: .
CDR3 DNA: TGTGCCAGCGGAGACGGACTCAAAGCTTTCTTT
CDR3 protein: CASGDGLKAFF

J gene: TRBJ2-3
clone size: .
V gene: TRBV6-1
D gene: .
CDR3 DNA: TGTGCCAGCAGTGAAAGAAGCATCCCAACGGGGGATACGCAGTATTTT
CDR3 protein: CASSERSIPTGDTQYF

J gene: TRBJ2-4
clone size: few
V gene: TRBV27
D gene: TRBD1
CDR3 DNA: TGTGCCAGCAGTTTAATACAGGGGATCAAAAACATTCAGTACTTC
CDR3 protein: CASSLIQGIKNIQYF

J gene: TRBJ2-5
clone size: once
V gene: TRBV11-2
D gene: .
CDR3 DNA: TGTGCCAGCAGCTTAAAGGGGCGGCAGTACCAAGAGACCCAGTACTTC
CDR3 protein: CASSLKGRQYQETQYF

J gene: TRBJ1-2
clone size: .
V gene: TRBV27
D gene: .
CDR3 DNA: TGTGCCAGCAGTCCCCAATCCTTCGGACAGACTGCGGACTATGGCTACACCTTC
CDR3 protein: CASSPQSFGQTADYGYTF

J gene: TRBJ1-5
clone size: many
V gene: TRBV7-9
D gene: TRBD1
CDR3 DNA: TGTGCCAGCAGCGGGGGGACAGGGAAGAATCAGCCCCAGCATTTT
CDR3 protein: CASSGGTGKNQPQHF

J gene: TRBJ1-2
clone size: .
V gene: TRBV6-6
D gene: .
CDR3 DNA: TGTGCCAGCAGTTACGGGGGGCGCGGCTACACCTTC
CDR3 protein: CASSYGGRGYTF

J gene: TRBJ2-3
clone size: .
V gene: TRBV4-2
D gene: .
CDR3 DNA: TGTGCCAGCAGCCAGGCGGCAGGGTCAGATACGCAGTATTTT
CDR3 protein: CASSQAAGSDTQYF

J gene: TRBJ2-7
clone size: .
V gene: TRBV4-3
D gene: .
CDR3 DNA: TGCGCCAGCAGCCAAGGTTGGGCTAACAGGCGGTTTTCCTACGAGCAGTACTTC
CDR3 protein: CASSQGWANRRFSYEQYF

J gene: TRBJ1-2
clone size: .
V gene: TRBV28
D gene: TRBD1
CDR3 DNA: TGTGCCAGCAGGGGACAGCCCCAAAGGGGCTACACCTTC
CDR3 protein: CASRGQPQRGYTF

J gene: TRBJ1-5
clone size: .
V gene: TRBV4-1
D gene: .
CDR3 DNA: TGCGCCAGCAGCCGGGACCCCCAACTTTTTCAGCCCCAGCATTTT
CDR3 protein: CASSRDPQLFQPQHF

J gene: TRBJ1-6
clone size: .
V gene: TRBV7-2
D gene: TRBD1
CDR3 DNA: TGTGCCAGCAGCTTAGTGTCAGGGGGGAATTCACCCCTCCACTTT
CDR3 protein: CASSLVSGGNSPLHF

J gene: TRBJ2-5
clone size: .
V gene: TRBV30
D gene: .
CDR3 DNA: TGTGCCTGGAGTGTGGTGGAGACCCAGTACTTC
CDR3 protein: CAWSVVETQYF

J gene: TRBJ2-5
clone size: .
V gene: TRBV5-1
D gene: .
CDR3 DNA: TGCGCCAGCAGCTGGAGGGGCGCTTCGGAGACCCAGTACTTC
CDR3 protein: CASSWRGASETQYF

J gene: TRBJ2-3
clone size: once
V gene: TRBV6-1
D gene: TRBD2
CDR3 DNA: TGTGCCAGCAGGGATAGCGGGGGCCGTACAGATACGCAGTATTTT
CDR3 protein: CASRDSGGRTDTQYF

J gene: TRBJ2-7
clone size: .
V gene: TRBV6-6
D gene: .
CDR3 DNA: TGTGCCAGCAGAAGCCGTGCAGGGGTCAACTCCTACGAGCAGTACTTC
CDR3 protein: CASRSRAGVNSYEQYF

J gene: TRBJ2-7
clone size: .
V gene: TRBV20-1
D gene: .
CDR3 DNA: TGCAGTGCTAGAGATCTCGCGACAGAGGCCTACGAGCAGTACTTC
CDR3 protein: CSARDLATEAYEQYF

J gene: TRBJ2-1
clone size: once
V gene: TRBV7-7
D gene: .
CDR3 DNA: TGTGCCAGCAGCTTAGGGATCCGGGACACCTACAATGAGCAGTTCTTC
CDR3 protein: CASSLGIRDTYNEQFF

J gene: TRBJ2-1
clone size: few
V gene: TRBV4-2
D gene: TRBD1
CDR3 DNA: TGTGCCAGCAGCCCGCGGGACAGGAGAAACAATGAGCAGTTCTTC
CDR3 protein: CASSPRDRRNNEQFF

J gene: TRBJ2-2
clone size: .
V gene: TRBV29-1
D gene: TRBD2
CDR3 DNA: TGCAGCGTGAGGGGACTAGCGGGAGTTAGTCCCGGGGAGCTGTTTTTT
CDR3 protein: CSVRGLAGVSPGELFF

J gene: TRBJ1-2
clone size: few
V gene: TRBV20-1
D gene: .
CDR3 DNA: TGCAGTGCTAGAGCAGGGATGGTCTATGGCTACACCTTC
CDR3 protein: CSARAGMVYGYTF

J gene: TRBJ2-5
clone size: .
V gene: TRBV5-6
D gene: .
CDR3 DNA: TGTGCCAGCAGCTTGTGGGGGGGCATCGAGACCCAGTACTTC
CDR3 protein: CASSLWGGIETQYF

J gene: TRBJ2-1
clone size: .
V gene: TRBV20-1
D gene: .
CDR3 DNA: TGCAGCGCTAGAGATCCTGGGGCGGGGAGGCAGTTCTTC
CDR3 protein: CSARDPGAGRQFF

J gene: TRBJ2-1
clone size: .
V gene: TRBV9
D gene: .
CDR3 DNA: TGTGCCAGCAGCCCTAGTGGGGTCTGGAATGAGCAGTTCTTC
CDR3 protein: CASSPSGVWNEQFF

J gene: TRBJ2-7
clone size: .
V gene: TRBV13
D gene: TRBD1
CDR3 DNA: TGTGCCAGCACCATACAACAGGGGGCCTACGAGCAGTACTTC
CDR3 protein: CASTIQQGAYEQYF

J gene: TRBJ1-5
clone size: .
V gene: TRBV27
D gene: .
CDR3 DNA: TGTACCAGCAGTAATTTAGGTCAGCCCCAGCATTTT
CDR3 protein: CTSSNLGQPQHF

J gene: TRBJ1-4
clone size: .
V gene: TRBV11-2
D gene: .
CDR3 DNA: TGTGCCAGCAGCGGATCAGGAGCAACTAATGAAAAACTGTTTTTT
CDR3 protein: CASSGSGATNEKLFF

J gene: TRBJ1-2
clone size: .
V gene: TRBV29-1
D gene: TRBD1
CDR3 DNA: TGCAGCGTGGACATACAGGGGAGGGACTATGGCTACACCTTC
CDR3 protein: CSVDIQGRDYGYTF

J gene: TRBJ2-7
clone size: .
V gene: TRBV27
D gene: .
CDR3 DNA: TGTGCCAGCAGTTTATCCTTTGGGGGATATTCCCAAGGGATCCTATACGAGCAGTACTTC
CDR3 protein: CASSLSFGGYSQGILYEQYF

J gene: TRBJ2-7
clone size: .
V gene: TRBV6-6
D gene: TRBD1
CDR3 DNA: TGTGCCAGCAGTTACTCGACAGGGGGAGTCGACGAGCAGTACTTC
CDR3 protein: CASSYSTGGVDEQYF

J gene: TRBJ2-7
clone size: .
V gene: TRBV10-1
D gene: TRBD1
CDR3 DNA: TGCGCCAGCAGTGAGTTGGGACAGGGGAATGAGCAGTACTTC
CDR3 protein: CASSELGQGNEQYF

J gene: TRBJ1-1
clone size: few
V gene: TRBV28
D gene: .
CDR3 DNA: TGTGCCAGCGACAATGGGGTCACTGAAGCTTTCTTT
CDR3 protein: CASDNGVTEAFF

J gene: TRBJ2-3
clone size: .
V gene: TRBV12-3/TRBV12-4
D gene: TRBD1
CDR3 DNA: TGTGCCAGCAGTCCCACAGGGGGCGATACGCAGTATTTT
CDR3 protein: CASSPTGGDTQYF

J gene: TRBJ2-7
clone size: few
V gene: TRBV6-2/TRBV6-3
D gene: TRBD1
CDR3 DNA: TGTGCCAGCAGTTACTCGAGGGACAGGGAATCCTACGAGCAGTACTTC
CDR3 protein: CASSYSRDRESYEQYF

J gene: TRBJ2-3
clone size: once
V gene: TRBV4-3
D gene: .
CDR3 DNA: TGCGCCAGCAGCCAAGATGCGAGTAGGGGACTTGACACAGATACGCAGTATTTT
CDR3 protein: CASSQDASRGLDTDTQYF

J gene: TRBJ2-3
clone size: .
V gene: TRBV7-2
D gene: .
CDR3 DNA: TGTGCCAGCAGCTTACCTGGAGCGCTCACAGATACGCAGTATTTT
CDR3 protein: CASSLPGALTDTQYF

J gene: TRBJ2-7
clone size: .
V gene: TRBV3-1
D gene: .
CDR3 DNA: TGTGCCAGCAGCCATATAGTGTCTGGGGGCTCCTACGAGCAGTACTTC
CDR3 protein: CASSHIVSGGSYEQYF

J gene: TRBJ2-3
clone size: .
V gene: TRBV20-1
D gene: .
CDR3 DNA: TGCAGTGCTAGTCCAGGGAGAGCAGATACGCAGTATTTT
CDR3 protein: CSASPGRADTQYF